This TCR beta chain was profiled in a study of T-cell memory formation after mild COVID-19. Overall study results and limits: The CD4+ clones that contracted clustered mainly within CM and EM, and the CD8+ clones concentrated in EMRA. Clones that shrank (day 15 to 85) were balanced CD4/CD8, whereas later expanders leaned CD4+.

Constant-segment primers and 5'RACE yielded cDNA libraries for TCR alpha and TCR beta, each carrying sample barcodes and UMIs. From the 5' RACE reads, TCRdb called clonotypes with MiXCR, one entry per CDR3 protein. The table lists under 550,000 distinct CDR3 sequences, more than 15% of them singletons. The germline V gene has CDR1 LNHDA and CDR2 SQIVND (reference sequence). Trimming took 5 bases from V and 7 from J, leaving 17 bases between them. The CDR3 is 15 amino acids. A note on this clonotype: Its matching antigen is unknown.

The chain carries TRBV19 and TRBJ2-2, with D maybe TRBD2 (6 bases). Input material: PBMCs or a T cell subset sorted from them (not recorded which). This TCR was sampled from a man aged 18-30 years who had mild COVID-19 (a few samples of this study predate the infection). Cell type and time point are not known. CDR3 sequence reads: CASSPGTFLLGELFF. CDR3 DNA: TGTGCCAGTAGTCCCGGGACTTTCTTACTCGGGGAGCTGTTTTTT.